A single T cell receptor beta chain is shown here with its context. Trimming removed 7 bases at V and 1 base at J, with 4 bases between. Germline lookup yields CDR1 LNHDA and CDR2 SQIVND (reference sequence). This CDR3 comprises 11 residues. Sequenced by immunoSEQ multiplex PCR; TCRdb stores in-frame clones only, minus some. The sample includes about 7,800 clones, 70% to 80% of them seen just once. These data originate in a study of chemoradiotherapy in HPV16-positive cancers. This TCR came from a human donor with HPV-associated anogenital cancer. This specimen was taken from a patient who underwent chemoradiotherapy. The chain couples TRBV19 to TRBJ1-1; D remains unclear. In nucleotides, the CDR3 is TGTGCCAGTACAAGGAACACTGAAGCTTTCTTT. It codes for CASTRNTEAFF.